The 23 T cell receptor beta chains reported below all come from one sample, sequenced in a study of a mutant IDH1 vaccine in newly diagnosed glioma. The antigens of these receptors remain unknown. Specified time point: week 23, last vaccination. The investigators gave 300 ug of mutant IDH1 20-mer peptide in each vaccine dose, together with topical imiquimod. TCRdb keeps only in-frame clones here, not all; method: immunoSEQ multiplex PCR. The table includes about 56,000 clones, approximately 87% detected once. Sequencing was performed on PBMCs, taken from a glioma patient whose treatment included an IDH1 peptide vaccine. These receptors all stem from a man aged 35-49 years with glioma.

By frequency in the sample, this clone is medium-sized. This chain connects TRBV9 to TRBJ1-5; D is perhaps TRBD1 (6 bases). V was cut by 4 bases and J by 5 bases, with 13 bases left in between. Germline V gives CDR1 SGDLS, CDR2 YYNGEE. The CDR3 has 14 amino acids. CDR3 sequence: CASSQQGGDQPQHF. CDR3 bases: TGTGCCAGCAGCCAACAGGGAGGGGATCAGCCCCAGCATTTT.

This sequence joins TRBV2 and TRBJ2-3; D might be TRBD2 (6 bases). Germline lookup yields CDR1 SNHLY and CDR2 FYNNEI. This CDR3 comprises 17 residues. Deletions cut 6 bases from V and 2 bases from J, with 21 bases between. The CDR3 sequence is CASRPAPSIAVTDTQYF. Written as DNA, the CDR3 is TGTGCCAGCAGACCCGCCCCCTCTATAGCGGTCACAGATACGCAGTATTTT. The full variable domain, completed using reference TRBV2 and TRBJ2-3, is EPEVTQTPSHQVTQMGQEVILRCVPISNHLYFYWYRQILGQKVEFLVSFYNNEISEKSEIFDDQFSVERPDGSNFTLKIRSTKLEDSAMYFCASRPAPSIAVTDTQYFGPGTRLTVL.

The chain carries TRBV29-1 and TRBJ2-2; TRBD1 aligns across 7 bases. Germline CDR1 reads SQVTM; CDR2 reads ANQGSEA. The CDR3 is 14 amino acids. V gave up 6 bases and J gave up 3 bases; unmatched junction bases: 7. CDR3 sequence (DNA): TGCAGCGTCCAACCCACAGGGGACACCGGGGAGCTGTTTTTT. Residues: CSVQPTGDTGELFF.

J is TRBJ1-1 and V is TRBV11-2; D unclear. This CDR3 comprises 12 residues. The V gene lost 5 bases and the J gene lost 2 bases, with 6 bases spanning the gap. The germline CDR1 and CDR2 sequences are SGHAT and FQNNGV. This CDR3 is CASSRFNTEAFF. CDR3 sequence (DNA): TGTGCCAGCAGCCGATTTAACACTGAAGCTTTCTTT.

J is TRBJ2-3 and V is TRBV7-2, with D possibly matching TRBD2 (6 bases). The CDR3 covers 16 residues. Germline assignment: CDR1 SGHTA and CDR2 FQGNSA. The V end lost 3 bases, the J end lost 1 base, and 14 bases lay between the germline ends. The CDR3 loop is CASSLSLADRTDTQYF. The CDR3 DNA follows: TGTGCCAGCAGCTTGTCACTAGCTGATCGCACAGATACGCAGTATTTT.

The chain is built from TRBV19 and TRBJ1-2; D is possibly TRBD1 (5 bases). Trimming removed 5 bases from V and 2 bases from J, with 12 bases in between. The CDR3 is 14 residues long. Germline CDR1 is LNHDA and CDR2 is SQIVND (reference sequence). This CDR3 reads CASSGPQGNYGYTF. Written as DNA, the CDR3 is TGTGCCAGTAGTGGGCCCCAGGGAAACTATGGCTACACCTTC.

The rearrangement links TRBV27 to TRBJ2-7; no clear D gene. Trimming stripped 3 bases from V and 3 bases from J, with 6 bases between. Per the germline V gene, CDR1 is MNHEY and CDR2 is SMNVEV (reference sequence). The CDR3 covers 12 residues. In DNA form, the CDR3 reads TGTGCCAGCAGTTTCCCGGGCTACGAGCAGTACTTC. Translation: CASSFPGYEQYF.

The rearrangement uses TRBV14 and TRBJ2-1; 11 nucleotides line up with TRBD1. The CDR3 consists of 15 residues. V trimming: 4 bases; J trimming: 5 bases; junction bases outside the gene matches: 4. CDR1 SGHDN and CDR2 FVKESK come from the germline V gene. CDR3 sequence: CASSPGQGADNEQFF. CDR3 coding DNA: TGTGCCAGCAGCCCAGGACAGGGGGCGGACAATGAGCAGTTCTTC.

The V call is TRBV5-6, the J call TRBJ1-2; unclear D gene. The V end was cut by 0 bases, the J end by 4 bases, with 10 bases between. In germline, CDR1 is SGHDT, CDR2 YYEEEE. The CDR3 length is 14 residues. CDR3 region: CASSLVGEIYGYTF. The CDR3 DNA reads as TGTGCCAGCAGCTTGGTCGGGGAGATCTATGGCTACACCTTC.

J is TRBJ1-2 and V is TRBV20-1; D not resolved. The V end lost 6 bases, the J end lost 3 bases, and 5 bases lay between the germline ends. Germline CDR1 DFQATT, CDR2 SNEGSKA (reference sequence). This CDR3 has 10 amino acids. CDR3 nucleotide sequence: TGCAGTGCGCCCTACTATGGCTACACCTTC. It yields the protein CSAPYYGYTF.

The gene calls are TRBV2 and TRBJ2-2; D gene uncertain. CDR3 length equals 15 residues. Germline CDR1 and CDR2: SNHLY and FYNNEI. Trimming took off 3 bases at V and 1 base at J, with 9 bases between the two ends. The CDR3 is CASSESRLNTGELFF. The CDR3 region has the DNA TGTGCCAGCAGTGAGAGTAGACTGAACACCGGGGAGCTGTTTTTT.

The chain has TRBV7-2 and TRBJ2-1; perhaps TRBD2 as D (6 bases). The CDR3 is 13 amino acids. Trimming stripped 5 bases from V and 10 bases from J, with 15 bases between. Per germline, CDR1 SGHTA and CDR2 FQGNSA. The CDR3 DNA follows: TGTGCCAGCAGCCCCCGGAGGGAGAAGGAGCAGTTCTTC. Residues: CASSPRREKEQFF.

This clone was observed once. This chain joins TRBV19 and TRBJ1-5, with D maybe TRBD1 (5 bases). Trimming pared 7 bases from V and 1 base from J, leaving 14 bases between. Germline CDR1 LNHDA, CDR2 SQIVND (reference sequence). This CDR3 comprises 15 residues. The CDR3 is CASTTGTRSNQPQHF. The CDR3 coding sequence is TGTGCCAGTACCACAGGAACGCGAAGCAATCAGCCCCAGCATTTT. Complete variable domain (other parts from reference TRBV19 and TRBJ1-5): DGGITQSPKYLFRKEGQNVTLSCEQNLNHDAMYWYRQDPGQGLRLIYYSQIVNDFQKGDIAEGYSVSREKKESFPLTVTSAQKNPTAFYLCASTTGTRSNQPQHFGDGTRLSIL.

The CDR3 sequence is CASGRDLKYF. DNA for the CDR3: TGTGCCAGCGGCCGGGACCTTAAGTACTTC. The J gene is TRBJ2-7, the V gene TRBV2; D is possibly TRBD1 or TRBD2 (5 bases each). This CDR3 has 10 amino acids. Germline V gene lookup returns CDR1 SNHLY and CDR2 FYNNEI. V gave up 8 bases and J gave up 11 bases, with 13 bases separating them.

The V call is TRBV18, the J call TRBJ1-5; 8 bases fit TRBD1. In germline, CDR1 is KGHSH, CDR2 LQKENI. The CDR3 length is 18 residues. Losses at the gene ends were 2 bases for V and 0 bases for J; bases not matched to a gene: 9. In DNA form, the CDR3 reads TGTGCCAGCTCACCATCCCAGGGGGCGAGGGGTAGCAATCAGCCCCAGCATTTT. Residues: CASSPSQGARGSNQPQHF.

The V gene is TRBV9, the J gene TRBJ1-2; TRBD1 matches 10 bases. Germline assignment: CDR1 SGDLS and CDR2 YYNGEE. This CDR3 has 14 amino acids. V trimming: 3 bases; J trimming: 8 bases; junction bases outside the gene matches: 7. CDR3 residues: CASSAGTGERGYTF. CDR3 sequence (DNA): TGTGCCAGCAGCGCTGGGACAGGGGAGCGAGGCTACACCTTC.

This chain uses TRBV9 with TRBJ2-5; no clear D. The length of the CDR3 is 14 residues. The V gene's germline CDR1 is SGDLS and CDR2 YYNGEE. Trimming left V 0 bases short and J 3 bases short, with 9 bases between. The CDR3 here is CASSVGAVEETQYF. The DNA for the CDR3 is TGTGCCAGCAGCGTAGGGGCAGTGGAAGAGACCCAGTACTTC.

The chain recombines TRBV7-3 with TRBJ2-7; 7 nucleotides align to TRBD2. The CDR3 contains 14 residues. V lost 2 bases and J lost 3; bases outside the gene matches: 4. Germline CDR1 SGHTA, CDR2 FQGTGA. The CDR3 reads CASSLGGSVYEQYF. CDR3 bases: TGTGCCAGCAGCTTAGGCGGGAGCGTCTACGAGCAGTACTTC.

V usage is TRBV6-5 and J usage is TRBJ1-1; no definite D call. There are 15 residues in the CDR3. Trimming cost V 4 bases and J 1 base, with 13 bases left between them. The V gene's germline CDR1 is MNHEY and CDR2 SVGAGI. CDR3 nucleotides: TGTGCCAGCAGTTCCGCGGGTGGCGGGAACACTGAAGCTTTCTTT. This codes for CASSSAGGGNTEAFF.

The genes are TRBV27 and TRBJ2-2; either TRBD1 or TRBD2 may supply D (6 bases each). The CDR3 has 11 residues. V shed 7 bases and J shed 7 bases, with 7 bases lying between them. Germline CDR1 MNHEY, CDR2 SMNVEV (reference sequence). The CDR3: CASKGGGELFF. The DNA for the CDR3 is TGTGCCAGCAAGGGGGGCGGGGAGCTGTTTTTT.

The chain recombines TRBV30 with TRBJ1-2; no clear D. Germline V CDR1 and CDR2: GTSNPN, SVGIG (reference sequence). This CDR3 is built from 12 residues. V gave up 2 bases and J gave up 0 bases, with 4 bases separating them. The CDR3 sequence is CAWSLANYGYTF. CDR3 bases: TGTGCCTGGAGTCTGGCTAACTATGGCTACACCTTC.

The rearrangement joins TRBV6-5 to TRBJ1-4, with a possible D match to TRBD1 (5 bases). CDR1 and CDR2 (germline): MNHEY, SVGAGI. The V end lost 4 bases, the J end lost 5 bases, and 14 bases lay between the germline ends. The CDR3 sequence is 15 residues long. CDR3 DNA: TGTGCCAGCAGTTCGAAGACAGTCCAAAATGAAAAACTGTTTTTT. Translating gives CASSSKTVQNEKLFF.

This chain uses TRBV9 with TRBJ1-2; D gene uncertain. The CDR3 loop spans 15 amino acids. Trimming shortened V by 0 bases and J by 2 bases, and 11 bases separated the two germline ends. Germline values: CDR1 SGDLS, CDR2 YYNGEE. CDR3: CASSVAILGNYGYTF. The CDR3 nucleotides are TGTGCCAGCAGCGTAGCGATACTTGGGAACTATGGCTACACCTTC. The entire variable domain, with the rest obtained from reference TRBV9 and TRBJ1-2, is as follows: DSGVTQTPKHLITATGQRVTLRCSPRSGDLSVYWYQQSLDQGLQFLIQYYNGEERAKGNILERFSAQQFPDLHSELNLSSLELGDSALYFCASSVAILGNYGYTFGSGTRLTVV.